This TCR beta chain stems from a study of Ad26.COV2.S vaccination and SARS-CoV-2 variants (dated by TCRdb to about 2021). In terms of the full investigation: Vaccine-arm donors came from COV1001, a multicentre, randomized, double-blind, placebo-controlled phase I-IIa trial of Ad26.COV2.S in healthy adults. Ad26.COV2.S was administered intramuscularly at 5 x 10^10 or 1 x 10^11 viral particles, either as a single shot or as two shots given 56 days apart. Sequencing of the TCRbeta repertoire served to evaluate the specificity and breadth of SARS-CoV-2-reactive T cell receptors following Ad26.COV2.S vaccination. A total of some 30 samples were included in the TCR-sequenced set, comprising some 20 Ad26.COV2.S vaccine recipients, 5 placebo recipients and 8 SARS-CoV-2 convalescent individuals. Participants in the trial were split at random into five groups of five each, receiving low-dose or high-dose Ad26.COV2.S once or twice, or else placebo on both occasions. Throughout the experiments and outcome assessment, investigators stayed blinded to trial group allocation. What the research found in general, with its limitations: The study lacked the statistical power to compare responses across vaccine doses or regimens. Vaccine and placebo recipients had comparable non-spike TCR breadth, which fits with the vaccine containing only spike. After vaccination, substantial breadth of spike-specific CD8+ and CD4+ T cell responses was reported. The authors noted that total T cell responses may have been underestimated by the TCR breadth and depth analyses. Ad26.COV2.S recipients had higher spike-specific TCR breadth than placebo recipients (P = 0.0014).

The V end gives up 4 bases and the J end 6 bases, leaving 2 bases in the junction not matched to a gene. The CDR3 holds 12 amino acids from the cysteine to the phenylalanine. Only the CDR3 DNA is retained, 36 bases long and in frame from the first base. Looking up the germline V gene yields CDR1 SGHRS and CDR2 YFSETQ. The treatment or condition label here, explained by the study, means: about 20 received Ad26.COV2.S at low or high dose, single or two shots; 5 received placebo; per-sample allocation not given. Repertoires of vaccine and placebo recipients were sequenced from samples collected on day 63 after the first injection. Between 29 July and 7 August 2020, Cohort 1b enrolled about 27 adults aged 18-55 years at one site in Boston, USA. Ad26.COV2.S was a replication-incompetent adenovirus type 26 vector expressing a prefusion-stabilized SARS-CoV-2 spike protein from the original Wuhan strain.

This clone was counted once. It lacks a known antigen. No clone much larger than this one lies a single base away; base qualities are absent. The sample holds other DNA sequences that translate to the same CDR3. TCRbeta CDR3 regions were sequenced with the immunoSEQ Assay. After extraction, genomic DNA underwent amplification by bias-controlled multiplex PCR, followed by high-throughput sequencing. On the study's bioinformatics: To quantify the absolute abundance of each unique TCRbeta CDR3 region, sequences were collapsed and filtered. T cell fraction was estimated by normalizing TCRbeta template counts to usable DNA, which was measured by amplifying reference genes present in all nucleated cells. Repertoire TCRs were annotated as SARS-CoV-2-specific by exact matching of V gene, CDR3 amino acid sequence and J gene to a known reactive TCR set. MIRA supplied the reference SARS-CoV-2 TCR set, which was filtered for enrichment in COVID-19-positive ImmuneCODE repertoires so that public or cross-reactive TCRs were removed. Drawing on the MIRA antigens, annotated TCRs were analysed further at the level of specific ORF or position within ORF. Depth was the summed frequency of annotated unique rearrangements, while breadth was defined as annotated unique rearrangements over total unique productive rearrangements. Two-sided Wilcoxon rank-sum tests were applied when comparing TCR breadth between groups. TCRdb carries this immuneACCESS record with in-frame sequences only. Its versions omit some clonotypes, under half of them owing to an unresolved V gene in the studies checked, with the rest unexplained. V and J calls plus clone size are reproduced from that table; the DNA served to infer D and trimming. The sample table contains around 250,000 clones; only one count was recorded for around 87% of them. The ten largest clones take up under 4% of the sample.

The material sequenced was peripheral blood, taken in a trial of Ad26.COV2.S vaccine versus placebo. The sequence derives from a person aged 18-65 years who received the Ad26.COV2.S COVID-19 vaccine or a placebo. The chain joins TRBV5-1 to TRBJ2-3; TRBD2 aligns with 7 central bases. The encoded CDR3 is CASSLLADTQYF. The nucleotides are TGCGCCAGCAGCCTACTAGCGGATACGCAGTATTTT.